This T cell receptor beta chain comes out of a study of cytomegalovirus exposure and HLA in healthy donors. Findings and limits, study-wide: Most TCR sequences were rare, but some public TCRs occurred in many donors. Per a prior analysis, the majority of TCR beta V segments were productive roughly 87% or roughly 30% of the time.

The PCR employed 60 Vbeta primers together with 13 Jbeta primers. Clones were sequenced by immunoSEQ multiplex PCR, and TCRdb holds only the in-frame ones, with some missing. The data hold about 110,000 clones, with 55% to 65% observed a single time. Comments on this clone: What it binds is unknown.

The J segment lost 3 bases and the V segment lost 5 bases, leaving 11 bases of the junction unmatched. The CDR3 covers 16 residues. In germline, CDR1 is SGHTA, CDR2 FQGTGA. Sequences were obtained from PBMCs. This receptor was taken from a young woman in good health and CMV-seronegative. The chain employs TRBV7-3 and TRBJ2-3; 7 bases align to TRBD2. The CDR3 spells CASSRWASGGTDTQYF. The DNA for the CDR3 is TGTGCCAGCAGCCGCTGGGCTAGCGGAGGGACAGATACGCAGTATTTT.